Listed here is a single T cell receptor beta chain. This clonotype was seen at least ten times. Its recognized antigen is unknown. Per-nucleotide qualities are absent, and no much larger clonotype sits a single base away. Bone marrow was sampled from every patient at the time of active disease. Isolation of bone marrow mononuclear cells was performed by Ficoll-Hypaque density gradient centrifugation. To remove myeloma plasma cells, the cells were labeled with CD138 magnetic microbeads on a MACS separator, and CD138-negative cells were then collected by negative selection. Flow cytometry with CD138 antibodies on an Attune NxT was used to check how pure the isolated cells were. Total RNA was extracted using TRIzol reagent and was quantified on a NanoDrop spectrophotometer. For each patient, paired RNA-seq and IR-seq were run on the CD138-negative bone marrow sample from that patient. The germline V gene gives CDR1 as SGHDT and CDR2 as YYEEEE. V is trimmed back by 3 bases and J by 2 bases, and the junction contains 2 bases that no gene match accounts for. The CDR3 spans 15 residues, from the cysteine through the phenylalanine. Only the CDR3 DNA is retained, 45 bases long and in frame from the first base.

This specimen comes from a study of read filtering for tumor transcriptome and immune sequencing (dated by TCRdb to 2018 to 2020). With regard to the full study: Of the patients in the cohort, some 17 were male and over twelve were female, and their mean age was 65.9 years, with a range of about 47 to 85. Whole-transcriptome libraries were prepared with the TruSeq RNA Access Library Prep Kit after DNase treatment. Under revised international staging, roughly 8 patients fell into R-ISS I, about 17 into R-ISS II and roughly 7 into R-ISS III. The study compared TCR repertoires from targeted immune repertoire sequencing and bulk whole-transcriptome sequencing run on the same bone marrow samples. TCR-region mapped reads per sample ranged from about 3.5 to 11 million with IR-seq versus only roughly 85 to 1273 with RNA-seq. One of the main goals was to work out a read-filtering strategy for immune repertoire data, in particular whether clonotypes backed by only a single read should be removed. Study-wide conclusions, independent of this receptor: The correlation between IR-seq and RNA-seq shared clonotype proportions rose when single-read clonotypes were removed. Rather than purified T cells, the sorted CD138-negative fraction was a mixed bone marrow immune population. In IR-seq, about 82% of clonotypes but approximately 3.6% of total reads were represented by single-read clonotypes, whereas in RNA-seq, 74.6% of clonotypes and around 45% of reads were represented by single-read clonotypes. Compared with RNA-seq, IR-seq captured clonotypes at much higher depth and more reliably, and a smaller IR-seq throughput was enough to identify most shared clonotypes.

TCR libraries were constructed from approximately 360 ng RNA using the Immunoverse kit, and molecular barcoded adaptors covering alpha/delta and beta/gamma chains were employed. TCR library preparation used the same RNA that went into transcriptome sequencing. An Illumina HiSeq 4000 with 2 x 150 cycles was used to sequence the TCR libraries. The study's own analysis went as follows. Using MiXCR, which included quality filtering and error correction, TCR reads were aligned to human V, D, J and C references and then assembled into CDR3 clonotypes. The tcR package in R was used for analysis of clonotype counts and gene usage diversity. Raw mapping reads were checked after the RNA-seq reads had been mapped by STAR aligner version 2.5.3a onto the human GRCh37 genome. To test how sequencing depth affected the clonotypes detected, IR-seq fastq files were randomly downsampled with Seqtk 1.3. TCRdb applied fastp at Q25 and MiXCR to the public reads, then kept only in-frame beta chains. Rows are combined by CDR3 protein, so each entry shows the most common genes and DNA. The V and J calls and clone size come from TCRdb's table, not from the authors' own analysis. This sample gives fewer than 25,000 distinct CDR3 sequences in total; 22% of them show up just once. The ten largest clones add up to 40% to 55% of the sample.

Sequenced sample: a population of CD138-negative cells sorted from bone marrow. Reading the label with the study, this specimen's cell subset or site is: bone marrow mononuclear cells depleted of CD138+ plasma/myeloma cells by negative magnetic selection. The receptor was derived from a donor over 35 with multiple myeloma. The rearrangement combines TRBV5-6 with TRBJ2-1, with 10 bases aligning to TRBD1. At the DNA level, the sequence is TGTGCCAGCAGCTCGACAGGGGGCGCCTACAATGAGCAGTTCTTC. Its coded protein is CASSSTGGAYNEQFF.